A few counts support the clone carrying this T cell receptor (beta chain). Its antigen is currently unknown. The data stem from a study of beta chain features in type 1 diabetes. Study-wide points: Type 1 diabetes patients had moderately but significantly shorter TCRB CDR3s in all four CD4+ subsets.

Purity above 95% was achieved in all sorted populations. Reverse transcribing all isolated RNA meant expressed TCRB transcripts were sequenced. TCRdb keeps only in-frame clones here, not all; method: immunoSEQ multiplex PCR. Of 300,000 to 350,000 clones listed, less than 15% were seen once; the top ten hold nearly 0.015%. The CDR3 length is 17 residues. The TCR originated in a woman aged 18-35 years with type 1 diabetes. The chain carries TRBV21-1 and TRBJ2-5; the table calls TRBD2, which could not be checked here. TRBV21-1 is recorded as a pseudogene. Sequencing was carried out using naive CD4+ T cells from blood. The DNA of the CDR3 is TGTGCCAGCAGCTGGGGGGAGGGCCTGGCCTTCTTAGAGACCCAGTACTTC. Translated, it gives CASSWGEGLAFLETQYF.